This T cell receptor beta chain comes out of a study of tumor-infiltrating lymphocytes in localized non-small cell lung cancer. Data came from immunoSEQ multiplex PCR; TCRdb stores just in-frame clones and leaves some out. The sample includes 20,000 to 25,000 clones, about 80% of them seen just once. The V gene lost 0 bases and the J gene lost 7 bases, with 10 bases spanning the gap. This CDR3 has 14 amino acids. CDR1 and CDR2 from the germline V gene are MNHNS and SASEGT. The chain recombines TRBV6-1 with TRBJ1-5; D is unclear. The origin of this receptor is a human donor with non-small cell lung cancer. Sequencing used lung tumor tissue. The CDR3 protein is CASSEAGPYQPQHF. CDR3 bases: TGTGCCAGCAGTGAAGCCGGACCGTACCAGCCCCAGCATTTT.